One and the same sample provided the 5 T cell receptor beta chains below, sequenced in a study of T cells after somatic rescue of genetic block. Here immunoSEQ multiplex PCR was the method, and the copy in TCRdb shows in-frame clones only, minus some. In the table there are more than 65,000 clones, approximately 91% of which are singletons. The sequenced sample was peripheral blood mononuclear cells (PBMCs). The source of these receptors is a man aged 30 to 39.

V is TRBV6-5 and J is TRBJ2-5; 8 bases are shared with TRBD1. The CDR3 totals 14 residues. Germline lookup yields CDR1 MNHEY and CDR2 SVGAGI. Germline trimming cut 5 bases from V and 12 bases from J; bases unmatched to any gene: 14. This CDR3 is CASSRRTGQSTEYF. For the CDR3, the DNA is TGTGCCAGCAGTCGAAGGACAGGGCAATCCACCGAGTACTTC.

The chain is built from TRBV15 and TRBJ1-1; a weak D match, TRBD1 (5 bases). Germline V gene lookup returns CDR1 LNHNV and CDR2 YYDKDF (reference sequence). The germline V and J ends were trimmed by 5 bases and 0 bases, with 13 bases remaining between them. The CDR3 totals 15 residues. In nucleotides, the CDR3 is TGTGCCACCAGCGGGGGACCGGCCCTGAACACTGAAGCTTTCTTT. It codes for CATSGGPALNTEAFF.

This clone was found a few times. V is TRBV4-1 and J is TRBJ1-5, with TRBD1 matching over 9 bases. Germline CDR1 and CDR2: MGHRA and YSYEKL. J lost 4 bases, V lost 1 base, and 5 bases had no gene match. The CDR3 covers 16 residues. The CDR3 spells CASSQVQGARNQPQHF. In nucleotides, the CDR3 is TGCGCCAGCAGCCAAGTACAGGGGGCGCGGAATCAGCCCCAGCATTTT.

This CDR3 reads CASSYGGYTGELFF. As DNA, the CDR3 is TGTGCCAGCAGTTACGGGGGGTACACCGGGGAGCTGTTTTTT. The rearrangement joins TRBV6-5 to TRBJ2-2, with a weak D call TRBD2 (6 bases). V dropped 2 bases and J dropped 3 bases, with 7 bases sitting between them. Germline V gene sequence: CDR1 MNHEY, CDR2 SVGAGI. The CDR3 contains 14 residues.

This rearrangement joins TRBV27 to TRBJ2-2; D possibly corresponds to TRBD2 (5 bases). Per the germline V gene, CDR1 is MNHEY and CDR2 is SMNVEV (reference sequence). This CDR3 has 16 residues. V lost 6 bases to trimming and J lost 2 bases, with 16 bases between them. The CDR3 coding sequence is TGTGCCAGCAGCCGAGGGTGGAGCGGAAACACCGGGGAGCTGTTTTTT. It yields the protein CASSRGWSGNTGELFF.